What follows are 27 T cell receptor beta chains derived from one specimen sequenced in a study of blood T cells in healthy people across ages (dated by TCRdb to between 2015 and 2017). Library preparation employed 5' RACE. Sequencing instrument: Illumina HiSeq 2500. A second PCR of roughly 6 to 11 cycles was performed with a sample-barcoded 5' primer and a J-beta primer mix. TCRdb reran the public reads through fastp at Q25 and MiXCR, keeping productive beta chains. Identical CDR3 protein sequences are pooled into one entry, listed with their most common genes and DNA. This sample has over 1,500,000 distinct CDR3 sequences in its table, and around half of those were observed once. Jointly, the top ten make up approximately 2.1% of the sample. Sequencing used blood. The source of these receptors is a middle-aged woman in good health.

V and J are TRBV29-1 and TRBJ2-5; D may be TRBD2 (7 bases). Trimming took 2 bases from V and 5 from J, leaving 15 bases between them. This CDR3 contains 14 residues. The germline V gene has CDR1 SQVTM and CDR2 ANQGSEA. The CDR3 sequence: CSVEMRGGFETQYF. The CDR3 nucleotides are TGCAGCGTTGAAATGAGGGGGGGTTTCGAGACCCAGTACTTC.

The J gene is TRBJ2-4, the V gene TRBV28, with 9 bases aligning to TRBD1. The last part of the DNA fits TRBJ2-7 better; the J call may be wrong. Germline-derived CDR1 and CDR2 are MDHEN and SYDVKM. CDR3 length: 13 amino acids. CDR3 in DNA: TGTGCCAGCAGAAAAACAGGGGGCCACGAGCAGTACTTC. As protein: CASRKTGGHEQYF.

The chain employs TRBV10-3 and TRBJ1-2; D unclear. The germline gives CDR1 ENHRY, CDR2 SYGVKD. The length of the CDR3 is 14 residues. The germline V and J ends were trimmed by 7 bases and 5 bases, with 17 bases remaining between them. The CDR3 DNA reads TGTGCCATCACCGAAGGGTATTCTAGGTATGGCTACACCTTC. The encoded protein is CAITEGYSRYGYTF.

The chain is built from TRBV4-3 and TRBJ1-4; tentatively, D is TRBD1 (6 bases). This CDR3 spans 17 amino acids. V was cut by 0 bases and J by 7 bases, with 18 bases left in between. The germline CDR1 and CDR2 sequences are LGHNA and YSLEER. CDR3 nucleotide sequence: TGCGCCAGCAGCCAAGATTTGTCACCAGGGGCTGCTGAAAAACTGTTTTTT. Its protein is CASSQDLSPGAAEKLFF.

J is TRBJ2-3 and V is TRBV9; 9 bases line up with TRBD2. Trimming removed 3 bases from V and 3 bases from J; junction bases left unmatched: 8. There are 16 residues in the CDR3. Germline V lookup: CDR1 SGDLS, CDR2 YYNGEE. CDR3 nucleotide sequence: TGTGCCAGCAGCGCCAAGCGGGGGGTGAGGACAGATACGCAGTATTTT. Protein sequence: CASSAKRGVRTDTQYF. Using reference TRBV9 and TRBJ2-3 for the parts outside the CDR3, the full variable domain is DSGVTQTPKHLITATGQRVTLRCSPRSGDLSVYWYQQSLDQGLQFLIQYYNGEERAKGNILERFSAQQFPDLHSELNLSSLELGDSALYFCASSAKRGVRTDTQYFGPGTRLTVL.

Concerning this clonotype itself: At one boundary the junction diverges from the germline segment, which might be a read error. The chain employs TRBV5-1 and TRBJ2-4; D call uncertain. The J call may be mistaken, given a closer DNA end match to TRBJ2-5. Germline V gene sequence: CDR1 SGHRS, CDR2 YFSETQ. CDR3 length: 11 residues. CDR3 DNA: TGCGCCGGCAGCTTCGAAGAGACCCAGTACTTC. It specifies CAGSFEETQYF.

This sequence joins TRBV20-1 and TRBJ1-1; TRBD1 matches 12 bases. Germline V gene lookup returns CDR1 DFQATT and CDR2 SNEGSKA (reference sequence). With 6 bases clipped from V and 4 bases from J, the junction kept 15 bases outside the gene matches. The CDR3 is made up of 17 amino acids. The CDR3 reads CSATTPGQGARGTEAFF. The CDR3 DNA sequence: TGCAGTGCAACGACACCGGGACAGGGGGCGCGGGGCACTGAAGCTTTCTTT.

The chain recombines TRBV9 with TRBJ2-3; 7 bases agree with TRBD1. V shed 0 bases and J 5 bases; nucleotides not matched to a gene: 9. This CDR3 contains 16 residues. Germline CDR1 is SGDLS and CDR2 is YYNGEE. CDR3 protein: CASSVAGQGVIDTQYF. The CDR3 coding sequence is TGTGCCAGCAGCGTAGCCGGCCAGGGGGTGATAGATACGCAGTATTTT.

V usage is TRBV3-1 and J usage is TRBJ1-6; D call uncertain. CDR1 LGHDT and CDR2 YNNKEL come from the germline V gene (reference sequence). V was pared by 0 bases and J by 4 bases, with 7 bases between. The CDR3 has 15 residues. The CDR3 here is CASSQDWGYNSPLHF. The CDR3 DNA sequence: TGTGCCAGCAGCCAAGATTGGGGTTATAATTCACCCCTCCACTTT.

This clonotype was seen a handful of times. CDR3 region: CSVGHPGRDSNQPQHF. CDR3 DNA sequence: TGCAGCGTTGGGCATCCCGGAAGGGATAGCAATCAGCCCCAGCATTTT. The chain uses TRBV29-1 and TRBJ1-5; D unresolved. CDR1 and CDR2 from the germline V gene are SQVTM and ANQGSEA. The CDR3 totals 16 residues. V was clipped by 4 bases and J by 0 bases, with 16 bases between them. The full variable domain, with the rest looked up from reference TRBV29-1 and TRBJ1-5, is SAVISQKPSRDICQRGTSLTIQCQVDSQVTMMFWYRQQPGQSLTLIATANQGSEATYESGFVIDKFPISRPNLTFSTLTVSNMSPEDSSIYLCSVGHPGRDSNQPQHFGDGTRLSIL.

V usage is TRBV27 and J usage is TRBJ2-4; D possibly corresponds to TRBD1 (6 bases). Trimming took 4 bases from V and 0 from J, leaving 19 bases between them. The CDR3 is 18 residues long. Germline CDR1 is MNHEY and CDR2 is SMNVEV (reference sequence). The CDR3 loop reads CASSSAEGDILAKNIQYF. CDR3 in DNA: TGTGCCAGCAGTTCGGCAGAGGGGGACATCCTAGCCAAAAACATTCAGTACTTC.

This clonotype has more than one count but fewer than ten. This sequence joins TRBV6-1 and TRBJ2-7; no firm D call. CDR1 and CDR2 from the germline V gene are MNHNS and SASEGT. V was cut by 5 bases and J by 1 base, with 12 bases left in between. CDR3 length equals 14 residues. The CDR3 bases are TGTGCCAGCAGTTCGCCGGGTCGATCCTACGAGCAGTACTTC. This gives the protein CASSSPGRSYEQYF.

This clonotype was detected only a few times. The rearrangement links TRBV6-5 to TRBJ2-1; 11 nucleotides match TRBD2. Germline lookup yields CDR1 MNHEY and CDR2 SVGAGI. The CDR3 totals 19 residues. The ends lost 2 bases at V and 0 bases at J; junction bases unmatched: 9. The CDR3 DNA is TGTGCCAGCAGTTACCCTCTAGCGGGGGGCCTTACCTCCTACAATGAGCAGTTCTTC. Translation gives CASSYPLAGGLTSYNEQFF.

The genes are TRBV5-1 and TRBJ2-1; tentatively, D is TRBD1 (5 bases). The CDR3 spans 14 residues. V gave up 0 bases and J gave up 9 bases, with 13 bases separating them. The germline V gene encodes CDR1 SGHRS and CDR2 YFSETQ. For the CDR3, the DNA is TGCGCCAGCAGCTTGGGGTCAGGGATCGGTGAGCAGTTCTTC. Its translation: CASSLGSGIGEQFF.

V usage is TRBV18 and J usage is TRBJ2-5, with D perhaps matching TRBD2 (5 bases). The CDR3 is 13 residues long. Looked up from germline, CDR1 is KGHSH and CDR2 is LQKENI. V was cut by 5 bases and J by 5 bases, with 12 bases left in between. CDR3 nucleotide sequence: TGTGCCAGCTCAAACCTACCGGGGGAGACCCAGTACTTC. Translation gives CASSNLPGETQYF.

Here the CDR3 DNA reads TGTGCCAGCAGCGGGACCGACAGGGGGAAGGATGGCTACACCTTC. It specifies CASSGTDRGKDGYTF. The V gene is TRBV7-8, the J gene TRBJ1-2, with 9 bases lining up with TRBD1. CDR1 and CDR2 (germline): SGHVS, FQNEAQ. The CDR3 runs to 15 residues. V was pared by 5 bases and J by 6 bases, with 10 bases of the junction left unmatched.

CDR3 nucleotide sequence: TGTGCCAGCAGCCAGGCGGGCGGGGGTCGTACCCATGAGCAGTTCTTC. As protein: CASSQAGGGRTHEQFF. The V and J genes are TRBV3-1 and TRBJ2-1; 7 bases are a match to TRBD2. This CDR3 has 16 amino acids. Germline CDR1 LGHDT, CDR2 YNNKEL (reference sequence). V was pared by 3 bases and J by 8 bases, with 13 bases of the junction left unmatched.

This clonotype was counted only a few times. The CDR3 sequence is CSASPGLVSYEQYF. CDR3 bases: TGCAGTGCCTCGCCGGGACTAGTATCCTACGAGCAGTACTTC. This chain uses TRBV20-1 with TRBJ2-7, with TRBD2 matching over 8 bases. Trimming cost V 6 bases and J 1 base; bases outside gene matches: 8. The CDR3 covers 14 residues. Germline CDR1 reads DFQATT; CDR2 reads SNEGSKA (reference sequence).

This clonotype was found once. The rearrangement joins TRBV6-2 or TRBV6-3 to TRBJ2-3; 8 nucleotides line up with TRBD1. Per the germline V gene, CDR1 is MNHEY and CDR2 is SVGEGT. CDR3 length: 14 amino acids. With V trimmed by 4 bases and J by 10 bases, 10 bases remained unmatched. CDR3 nucleotides: TGTGCCAGCAGTTCCGGACAGGGTGAAATGGCGCAGTATTTT. Translated, it gives CASSSGQGEMAQYF.

This clonotype occurred a few times. The chain employs TRBV28 and TRBJ2-7; no firm D call. The CDR3 extends over 12 amino acids. Trimming left V 7 bases short and J 2 bases short, with 9 bases between. Germline V lookup: CDR1 MDHEN, CDR2 SYDVKM. The CDR3 reads CASTSAPYEQYF. DNA for the CDR3: TGTGCCAGCACGTCGGCACCCTACGAGCAGTACTTC.

This chain uses TRBV6-5 with TRBJ2-5; D gene uncertain. CDR3 size: 14 residues. CDR1 and CDR2 from the germline V gene are MNHEY and SVGAGI. V was clipped by 6 bases and J by 11 bases, with 22 bases between them. CDR3 protein: CASSPRVALNEQYF. CDR3 nucleotides: TGTGCCAGCAGCCCACGGGTAGCCCTCAATGAGCAGTACTTC.

The chain has TRBV7-2 and TRBJ1-2; maybe TRBD1 (5 bases). The V gene lost 3 bases and the J gene lost 4 bases, with 12 bases spanning the gap. Per the germline V gene, CDR1 is SGHTA and CDR2 is FQGNSA. The CDR3 runs to 14 residues. The CDR3 bases are TGTGCCAGCAGCTTCCAGGGTTATTCCTATGGCTACACCTTC. Amino acids: CASSFQGYSYGYTF.

The chain combines TRBV13 with TRBJ2-4, with 7 bases matching TRBD2. Gene TRBJ2-7 matches the end of the DNA better, so the J call may be wrong. The CDR3 spans 16 residues. Germline V gives CDR1 PRHDT, CDR2 FYEKMQ (reference sequence). The CDR3 spells CASSLGRGVHYNEQYF. The DNA of the CDR3 is TGTGCCAGCAGCTTAGGCCGGGGGGTACATTACAACGAGCAGTACTTC.

This clonotype was observed a handful of times. J is TRBJ2-1 and V is TRBV2; no reliable D call. Between the trimmed V and J ends, which lost 2 bases and 8 bases, there was a span of 13 bases. The CDR3 is made up of 14 amino acids. The germline V gene has CDR1 SNHLY and CDR2 FYNNEI. The CDR3 protein is CASSELGLLDEQFF. Written as DNA, the CDR3 is TGTGCCAGCAGTGAATTAGGTCTTCTTGATGAGCAGTTCTTC.

Turning to this clonotype: Germline and junction disagree at one end, which may indicate a read error. The chain has TRBV7-2 and TRBJ2-3, with a weak D call TRBD1 (5 bases). Germline V lookup: CDR1 SGHTA, CDR2 FQGNSA. The CDR3 covers 13 residues. The CDR3 sequence is CASSLSATGTQYF. The DNA for the CDR3 is TGTGCCAGCAGCCTAAGCGCCACAGGTACGCAGTATTTT.

The chain has TRBV6-2 or TRBV6-3 and TRBJ2-2; D perhaps matches TRBD2 (6 bases). Germline V lookup: CDR1 MNHEY, CDR2 SVGEGT. V lost 7 bases, J lost 4 bases, and 13 bases lay in between. There are 14 residues in the CDR3. CDR3 sequence (DNA): TGTGCCAGCACCCCTATCGGGGGCACCGGGGAGCTGTTTTTT. Translation gives CASTPIGGTGELFF.

The chain carries TRBV7-2 and TRBJ1-6; D unclear. Per the germline V gene, CDR1 is SGHTA and CDR2 is FQGNSA. The CDR3 runs 15 residues. The germline V and J ends were trimmed by 4 bases and 7 bases, with 14 bases remaining between them. The CDR3, as DNA: TGTGCCAGCAGCTCATCCAAAGGGCCAAATTCACCCCTCCACTTT. Translated, it gives CASSSSKGPNSPLHF.